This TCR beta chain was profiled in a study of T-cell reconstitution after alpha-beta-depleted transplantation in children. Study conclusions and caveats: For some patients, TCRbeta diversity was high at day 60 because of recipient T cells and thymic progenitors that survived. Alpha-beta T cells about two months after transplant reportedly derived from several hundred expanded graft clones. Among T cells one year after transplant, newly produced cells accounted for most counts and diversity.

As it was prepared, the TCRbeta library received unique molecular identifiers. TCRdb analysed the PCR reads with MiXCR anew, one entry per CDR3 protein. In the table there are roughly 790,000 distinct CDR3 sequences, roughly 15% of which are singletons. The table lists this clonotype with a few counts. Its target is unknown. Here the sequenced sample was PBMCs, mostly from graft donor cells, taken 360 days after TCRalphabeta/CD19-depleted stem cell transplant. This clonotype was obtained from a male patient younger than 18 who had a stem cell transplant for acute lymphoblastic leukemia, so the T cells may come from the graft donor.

In nucleotides, the CDR3 is TGCAGTGCTAGACCTTTCGGACTCCTGGGGGCCTACGAGCAGTACTTC. Protein sequence: CSARPFGLLGAYEQYF. V is TRBV20-1 and J is TRBJ2-7; the D call may be TRBD1 or TRBD2 (5 bases each). The V end lost 2 bases, the J end lost 2 bases, and 19 bases lay between the germline ends. The length of the CDR3 is 16 residues. The germline gives CDR1 DFQATT, CDR2 SNEGSKA (reference sequence).